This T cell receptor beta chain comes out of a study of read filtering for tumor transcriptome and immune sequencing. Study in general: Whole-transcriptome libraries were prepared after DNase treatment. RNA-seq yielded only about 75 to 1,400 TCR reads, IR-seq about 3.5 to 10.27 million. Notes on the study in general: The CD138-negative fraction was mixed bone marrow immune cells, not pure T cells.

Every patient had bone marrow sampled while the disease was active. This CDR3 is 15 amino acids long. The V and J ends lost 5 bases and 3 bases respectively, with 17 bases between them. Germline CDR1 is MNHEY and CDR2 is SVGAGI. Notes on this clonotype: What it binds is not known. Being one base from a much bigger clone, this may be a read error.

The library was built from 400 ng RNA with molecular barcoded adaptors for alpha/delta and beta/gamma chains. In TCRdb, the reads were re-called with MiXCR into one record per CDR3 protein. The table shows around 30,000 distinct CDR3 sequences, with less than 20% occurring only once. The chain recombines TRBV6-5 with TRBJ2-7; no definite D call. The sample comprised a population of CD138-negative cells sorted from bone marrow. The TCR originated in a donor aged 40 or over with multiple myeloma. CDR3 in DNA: TGTGCCAGCAGTGAAGGTGGTGTCGGCTTCTACGAGCAGTACTTC. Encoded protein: CASSEGGVGFYEQYF.